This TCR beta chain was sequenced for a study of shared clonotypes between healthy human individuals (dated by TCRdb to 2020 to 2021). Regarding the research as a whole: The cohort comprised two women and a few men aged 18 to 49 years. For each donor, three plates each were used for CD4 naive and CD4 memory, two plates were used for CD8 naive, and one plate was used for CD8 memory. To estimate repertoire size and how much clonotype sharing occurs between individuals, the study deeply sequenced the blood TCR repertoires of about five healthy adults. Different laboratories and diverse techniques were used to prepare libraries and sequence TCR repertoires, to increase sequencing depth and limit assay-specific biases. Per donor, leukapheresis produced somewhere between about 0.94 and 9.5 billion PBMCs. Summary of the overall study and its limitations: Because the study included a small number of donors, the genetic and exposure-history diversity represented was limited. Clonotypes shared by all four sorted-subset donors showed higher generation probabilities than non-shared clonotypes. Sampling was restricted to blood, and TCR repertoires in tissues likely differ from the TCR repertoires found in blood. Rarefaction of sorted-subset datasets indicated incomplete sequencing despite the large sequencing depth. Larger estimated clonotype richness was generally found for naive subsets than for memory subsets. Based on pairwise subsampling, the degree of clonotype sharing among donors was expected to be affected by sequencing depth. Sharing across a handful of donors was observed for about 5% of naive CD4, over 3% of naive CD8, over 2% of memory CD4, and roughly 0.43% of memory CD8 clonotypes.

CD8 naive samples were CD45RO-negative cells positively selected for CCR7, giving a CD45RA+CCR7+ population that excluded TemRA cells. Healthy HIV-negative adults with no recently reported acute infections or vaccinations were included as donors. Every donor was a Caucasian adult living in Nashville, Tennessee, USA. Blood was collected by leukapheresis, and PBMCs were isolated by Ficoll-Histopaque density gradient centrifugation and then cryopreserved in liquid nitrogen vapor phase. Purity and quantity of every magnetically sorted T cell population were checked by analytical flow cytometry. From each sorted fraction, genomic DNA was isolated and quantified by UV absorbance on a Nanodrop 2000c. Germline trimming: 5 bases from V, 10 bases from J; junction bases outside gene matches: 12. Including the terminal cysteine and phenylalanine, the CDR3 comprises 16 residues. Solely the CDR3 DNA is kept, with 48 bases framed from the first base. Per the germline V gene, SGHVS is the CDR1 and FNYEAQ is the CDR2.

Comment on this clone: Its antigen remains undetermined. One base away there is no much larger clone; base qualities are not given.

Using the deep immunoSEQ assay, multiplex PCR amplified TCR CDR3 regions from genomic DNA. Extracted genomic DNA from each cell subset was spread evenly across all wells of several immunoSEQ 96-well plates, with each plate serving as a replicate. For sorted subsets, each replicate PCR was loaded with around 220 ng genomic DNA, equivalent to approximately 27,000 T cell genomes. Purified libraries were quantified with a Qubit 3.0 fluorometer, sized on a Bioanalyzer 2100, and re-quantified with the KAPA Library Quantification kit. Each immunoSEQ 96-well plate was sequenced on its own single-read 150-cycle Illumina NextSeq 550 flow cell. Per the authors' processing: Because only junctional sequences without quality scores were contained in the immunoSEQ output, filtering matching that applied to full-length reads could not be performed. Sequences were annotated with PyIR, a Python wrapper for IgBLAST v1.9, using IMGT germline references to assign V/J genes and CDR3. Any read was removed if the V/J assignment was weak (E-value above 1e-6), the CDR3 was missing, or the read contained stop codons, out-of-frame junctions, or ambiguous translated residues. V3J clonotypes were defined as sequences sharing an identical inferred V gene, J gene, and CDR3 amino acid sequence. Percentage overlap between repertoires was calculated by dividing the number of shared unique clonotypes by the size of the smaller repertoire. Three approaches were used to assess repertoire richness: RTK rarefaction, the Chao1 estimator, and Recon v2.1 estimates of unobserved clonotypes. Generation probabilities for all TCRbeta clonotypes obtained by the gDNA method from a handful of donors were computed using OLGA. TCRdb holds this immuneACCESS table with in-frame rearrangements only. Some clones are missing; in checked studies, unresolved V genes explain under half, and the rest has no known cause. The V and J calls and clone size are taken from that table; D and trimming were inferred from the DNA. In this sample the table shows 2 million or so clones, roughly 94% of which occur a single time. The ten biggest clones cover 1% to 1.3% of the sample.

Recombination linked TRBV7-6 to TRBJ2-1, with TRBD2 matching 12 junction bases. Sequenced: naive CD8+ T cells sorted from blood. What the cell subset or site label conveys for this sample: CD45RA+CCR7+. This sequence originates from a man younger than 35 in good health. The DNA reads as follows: TGTGCCAGCAGCCCCCTGACTAGCGGGAGTAGAGACGAGCAGTTCTTC. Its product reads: CASSPLTSGSRDEQFF. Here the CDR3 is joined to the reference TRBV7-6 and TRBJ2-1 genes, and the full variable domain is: GAGVSQSPRYKVTKRGQDVALRCDPISGHVSLYWYRQALGQGPEFLTYFNYEAQQDKSGLPNDRFSAERPEGSISTLTIQRTEQRDSAMYRCASSPLTSGSRDEQFFGPGTRLTVL.